These 25 T cell receptor beta chains originate from one sample sequenced in a study of glioma-infiltrating T cells. TCR alpha and beta CDR3 regions were amplified from RNA using iRepertoire nested multiplex PCR. TCRdb redid the calling of the multiplex PCR reads with MiXCR, one entry per CDR3 protein. Counted here are around 100,000 distinct CDR3 sequences, about 30% occurring once; the ten biggest clones make up approximately 43%. Sequencing input: glioma tissue, nonneoplastic brain tissue, or PBMCs (not recorded which). The receptors derive from a human donor with low-grade glioma or glioblastoma, undergoing nonglioma brain surgery, or in good health (not recorded which).

The chain is built from TRBV12-3 or TRBV12-4 and TRBJ1-5, with D hard to call. This CDR3 has 14 amino acids. V lost 6 bases, J lost 4 bases, and 13 bases lay in between. Here the CDR3 reads CASRTGHPNQPQHF. CDR3 DNA sequence: TGTGCCAGCAGAACCGGCCACCCTAATCAGCCCCAGCATTTT.

This clonotype was seen a handful of times. V and J are TRBV7-2 and TRBJ2-5, with 9 bases fitting TRBD2. The CDR3 is 14 residues long. Germline lookup yields CDR1 SGHTA and CDR2 FQGNSA. The junction had 10 bases not matched to a gene; V was cut back by 4 bases and J by 10 bases. The CDR3 DNA follows: TGTGCCAGCAGCTCAGGAGGGGCGGGGGGGGACCAGTACTTC. It encodes CASSSGGAGGDQYF.

This clonotype was seen at least ten times. The chain couples TRBV28 to TRBJ1-6; 11 bases agree with TRBD1. The CDR3 is made up of 16 amino acids. Germline CDR1 is MDHEN and CDR2 is SYDVKM. With V trimmed by 6 bases and J by 5 bases, 6 bases remained unmatched. DNA for the CDR3: TGTGCCAGCAGCTGGGGACAGGGGGTTAATAATTCACCCCTCCACTTT. The encoded protein is CASSWGQGVNNSPLHF.

This clonotype was counted many times. This sequence joins TRBV18 and TRBJ2-7; D is perhaps TRBD1 (8 bases). V lost 6 bases and J lost 0, with 15 bases in between. Germline V gene sequence: CDR1 KGHSH, CDR2 LQKENI. This CDR3 is 15 amino acids long. As DNA, the CDR3 is TGTGCCAGCTCGCCGGACAGGGAGGGCTCCTACGAGCAGTACTTC. Its translation is CASSPDREGSYEQYF.

Concerning this clonotype: An end of the junction differs from the germline gene, which may be a read error. This chain joins TRBV7-9 and TRBJ2-5, with TRBD2 identical over 7 bases. This CDR3 comprises 13 residues. Germline V lookup: CDR1 SEHNR, CDR2 FQNEAQ (reference sequence). The CDR3: CASSFSSGEAQYF. CDR3 bases: TGTGCCAGCAGCTTTTCTAGCGGAGAGGCCCAGTACTTC.

This clonotype came up many times. This sequence joins TRBV20-1 and TRBJ1-2; D uncertain. The V gene's germline CDR1 is DFQATT and CDR2 SNEGSKA (reference sequence). V lost 0 bases and J 5 bases, leaving 7 bases between the germline ends. CDR3 size: 12 residues. The CDR3 nucleotides read TGCAGTGCTAGAGAAGACCGGTATGGCTACACCTTC. This gives the protein CSAREDRYGYTF.

The table lists this clonotype with many counts. This chain joins TRBV20-1 and TRBJ2-7; 7 positions agree with TRBD1. Germline V CDR1 and CDR2: DFQATT, SNEGSKA (reference sequence). V shed 7 bases, J shed 4 bases, and the junction held 7 bases outside the gene matches. The CDR3 is 12 residues long. This CDR3 is CSGTKQGYEQYF. CDR3 in DNA: TGCAGTGGGACGAAACAGGGGTACGAGCAGTACTTC.

This clonotype was counted ten times or more. This chain uses TRBV7-2 with TRBJ2-5, with D unresolved. Deletions cut 2 bases from V and 5 bases from J, with 12 bases between. CDR1 and CDR2 from the germline V gene are SGHTA and FQGNSA. The CDR3 length is 14 residues. The chain's CDR3 is CASSLRIGPETQYF. The CDR3 nucleotides read TGTGCCAGCAGCTTAAGAATCGGTCCGGAGACCCAGTACTTC.

V and J are TRBV7-2 and TRBJ1-4; D not certain. The CDR3 is 15 amino acids. Germline lookup yields CDR1 SGHTA and CDR2 FQGNSA. The germline V and J ends were trimmed by 5 bases and 0 bases, with 10 bases remaining between them. Here the CDR3 DNA reads TGTACCAGCAGCCTACTTCAGGCAACTAATGAAAAACTGTTTTTT. This codes for CTSSLLQATNEKLFF.

To note about this clonotype: A much larger clone is a single base away; this may be a read error. The DNA of the CDR3 is TGTGCCAGCAGCTTATTCCCAGGGGATGGCTACACCTTC. Translation: CASSLFPGDGYTF. The rearrangement links TRBV7-9 to TRBJ1-2, with D tentatively TRBD1 (6 bases). This CDR3 has 13 residues. CDR1 is SEHNR and CDR2 is FQNEAQ in the germline V gene (reference sequence). Trimming removed 2 bases from V and 6 bases from J, with 10 bases in between.

Turning to this clonotype: Given a much more abundant clone one base away, this may be a read error. The chain has TRBV7-6 and TRBJ2-7, with unresolved D. CDR3 length: 13 residues. V lost 1 base and J 9 bases, leaving 13 bases between the germline ends. CDR1 is SGHVS and CDR2 is FNYEAQ in the germline V gene. CDR3 bases: TGTGCCAGCAGCTTAGGTTACGGAAACGGGCAGTACTTC. It translates to CASSLGYGNGQYF.

Details on this clonotype: This sequence may be a read error, since a much larger clone differs from it by one base. CDR3 in amino acids: CASSVIEAGFEQYF. CDR3 in DNA: TGTGCCAGCAGCGTAATCGAGGCAGGGTTCGAGCAGTACTTC. The chain has TRBV7-2 and TRBJ2-7; weak D call: TRBD1 (5 bases). The CDR3 is 14 amino acids. V was trimmed by 5 bases and J by 6 bases, leaving 17 bases between them. Germline lookup yields CDR1 SGHTA and CDR2 FQGNSA.

This clonotype was detected many times. The chain uses TRBV6-1 and TRBJ2-7, with unresolved D. The CDR3 loop spans 12 amino acids. From germline, CDR1 is MNHNS and CDR2 SASEGT. V was pared by 2 bases and J by 2 bases, with 4 bases between. The CDR3 DNA is TGTGCCAGCAGTGAATGGACCTACGAGCAGTACTTC. Amino acid sequence: CASSEWTYEQYF.

The rearrangement uses TRBV7-2 and TRBJ1-2; D gene unclear. CDR3 length: 13 amino acids. Trimming took 5 bases from V and 4 from J, leaving 11 bases between them. Per germline, CDR1 SGHTA and CDR2 FQGNSA. DNA for the CDR3: TGTGCCAGCAGCCGTTCATTCATCTATGGCTACACCTTC. As protein: CASSRSFIYGYTF.

This clonotype is a singleton in its sample. A read error may explain this, as a much larger clone is one base away. The chain employs TRBV18 and TRBJ1-3; D perhaps matches TRBD1 (5 bases). Germline values: CDR1 KGHSH, CDR2 LQKENI. The CDR3 spans 16 residues. CDR3 amino acids: CASPPPTGLAGNTIYF. CDR3 coding DNA: TGTGCCAGCCCACCTCCTACGGGACTTGCGGGAAACACCATATATTTT.

This clonotype was detected many times. An end of the junction differs from the germline gene, which may be a read error. The chain employs TRBV11-3 and TRBJ2-3; no firm D call. This CDR3 comprises 13 residues. In germline, CDR1 is SGHNT, CDR2 YENEEA. CDR3 in amino acids: CAGSLDPTDTQYF. DNA of the CDR3: TGTGCCGGCAGCTTAGATCCAACAGATACGCAGTATTTT.

This chain joins TRBV12-3 or TRBV12-4 and TRBJ1-1; 12 nucleotides align to TRBD1. V dropped 1 base and J dropped 2; count of bases not matched to a gene: 8. CDR3 length: 18 residues. CDR3 residues: CASSLELLGQGANTEAFF. DNA of the CDR3: TGTGCCAGCAGTTTAGAGCTTCTGGGACAGGGGGCTAACACTGAAGCTTTCTTT.

A few counts support this clonotype. This chain joins TRBV27 and TRBJ1-5; D not resolved. V lost 1 base to trimming and J lost 0 bases, with 19 bases between them. CDR1 is MNHEY, CDR2 SMNVEV, per germline (reference sequence). The CDR3 is made up of 19 amino acids. CDR3 loop: CASSLLYGGNQYSNQPQHF. As DNA, the CDR3 is TGTGCCAGCAGTTTATTATACGGTGGAAACCAATATAGCAATCAGCCCCAGCATTTT.

This sequence joins TRBV7-3 and TRBJ2-5, with 13 bases fitting TRBD2. Germline values: CDR1 SGHTA, CDR2 FQGTGA. The CDR3 is 19 residues long. The junction had 20 bases not matched to a gene; V was cut back by 9 bases and J by 4 bases. The CDR3 nucleotides are TGTGCCAGACACTCTTTACGGACTAGCGGGGGCGAAGAACCAGAGACCCAGTACTTC. This codes for CARHSLRTSGGEEPETQYF.

This clonotype appeared a few times. V gene TRBV29-1 combines with J gene TRBJ1-1, with D unclear. Germline V gene sequence: CDR1 SQVTM, CDR2 ANQGSEA. The CDR3 loop spans 13 amino acids. Trimming shortened V by 4 bases and J by 0 bases, and 9 bases separated the two germline ends. The CDR3 DNA follows: TGCAGCGTTGCCGTAGTATTGAACACTGAAGCTTTCTTT. Its protein is CSVAVVLNTEAFF.

The rearrangement uses TRBV6-1 and TRBJ1-1, with 8 positions matching TRBD1. Germline CDR1 is MNHNS and CDR2 is SASEGT. J was trimmed by 5 bases and V by 6 bases; bases with no gene match: 8. CDR3 length: 14 residues. The CDR3: CASRIKQGETEAFF. CDR3 sequence (DNA): TGTGCCAGCAGGATAAAACAGGGGGAGACTGAAGCTTTCTTT.

This clonotype was observed many times. V usage is TRBV19 and J usage is TRBJ1-1; D unclear. Germline CDR1 reads LNHDA; CDR2 reads SQIVND (reference sequence). V was cut by 2 bases and J by 0 bases, with 10 bases left in between. There are 15 residues in the CDR3. In DNA form, the CDR3 reads TGTGCCAGTAGTATAATCGAGTATATGAACACTGAAGCTTTCTTT. Translating gives CASSIIEYMNTEAFF.

Many counts were recorded for this clonotype. The chain recombines TRBV19 with TRBJ1-2; unclear D gene. CDR1 and CDR2 from the germline V gene are LNHDA and SQIVND (reference sequence). Deletions cut 7 bases from V and 5 bases from J, with 17 bases between. This CDR3 contains 14 residues. The CDR3 reads CASNTGRFSYGYTF. The CDR3 region has the DNA TGTGCCAGTAACACTGGAAGATTCAGTTATGGCTACACCTTC. Full variable domain (outside the CDR3, taken from reference TRBV19 and TRBJ1-2): DGGITQSPKYLFRKEGQNVTLSCEQNLNHDAMYWYRQDPGQGLRLIYYSQIVNDFQKGDIAEGYSVSREKKESFPLTVTSAQKNPTAFYLCASNTGRFSYGYTFGSGTRLTVV.

J is TRBJ1-1 and V is TRBV19; TRBD1 is a possible D gene (5 bases). The ends were cut back, 4 bases at V and 3 bases at J, with 12 bases in the middle. The CDR3 runs to 14 residues. Per the germline V gene, CDR1 is LNHDA and CDR2 is SQIVND (reference sequence). The CDR3 region has the DNA TGTGCCAGTAGTACCCAGGGTGGTGACACTGAAGCTTTCTTT. It is translated as CASSTQGGDTEAFF.

This clonotype turned up a few times. V is TRBV19 and J is TRBJ2-4; D unresolved. V lost 3 bases, J lost 3 bases, and 9 bases lay in between. The CDR3 sequence is 14 residues long. Germline V CDR1 and CDR2: LNHDA, SQIVND (reference sequence). The CDR3 sequence is CASSIGYGKNIQYF. In DNA, the CDR3 is TGTGCCAGTAGTATTGGTTACGGCAAAAACATTCAGTACTTC.